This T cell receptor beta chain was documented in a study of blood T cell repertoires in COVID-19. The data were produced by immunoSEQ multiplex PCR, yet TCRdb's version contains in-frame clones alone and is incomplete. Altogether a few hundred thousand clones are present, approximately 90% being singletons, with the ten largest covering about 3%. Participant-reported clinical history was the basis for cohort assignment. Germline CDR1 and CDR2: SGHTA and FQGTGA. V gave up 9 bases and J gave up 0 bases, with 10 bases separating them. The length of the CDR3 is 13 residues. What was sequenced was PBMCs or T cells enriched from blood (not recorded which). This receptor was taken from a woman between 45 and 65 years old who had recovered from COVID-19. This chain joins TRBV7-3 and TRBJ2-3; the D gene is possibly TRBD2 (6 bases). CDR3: CASRAGSTDTQYF. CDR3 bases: TGTGCCAGTCGAGCGGGCAGCACAGATACGCAGTATTTT.